Sequencing of this TCR beta chain was carried out in a study of blood T cell repertoires in COVID-19. On the study more broadly: Sites in the United States, Italy and Spain provided acute and convalescent COVID-19 samples. T cells, B-cell-depleted T cells, or PBMCs supplied cDNA or gDNA.

V lost 4 bases, J lost 5 bases, and 6 bases stayed unmatched. The CDR3 totals 14 residues. Germline V gene sequence: CDR1 LGHDT, CDR2 YNNKEL (reference sequence). How the authors handled the data: Scientists estimated how many nucleated cells there were by amplifying reference gene primers. Sequencing was performed with immunoSEQ multiplex PCR; in TCRdb, only in-frame clones are kept and a portion is missing. The DNA was the basis for D and trimming; V, J and clone size are from that table. The repertoire holds more than 70,000 clones, with approximately 78% as singletons. The sample comprised peripheral blood. The chain links TRBV3-1 (or the pseudogene TRBV3-2) to TRBJ2-5; the match to TRBD1 covers 8 bases. This TCR derives from a human donor in a cohort sampled during active COVID-19. CDR3 in DNA: TGTGCCAGCAGCCGACAGGGGTTAAGGGAGACCCAGTACTTC. Residues: CASSRQGLRETQYF.